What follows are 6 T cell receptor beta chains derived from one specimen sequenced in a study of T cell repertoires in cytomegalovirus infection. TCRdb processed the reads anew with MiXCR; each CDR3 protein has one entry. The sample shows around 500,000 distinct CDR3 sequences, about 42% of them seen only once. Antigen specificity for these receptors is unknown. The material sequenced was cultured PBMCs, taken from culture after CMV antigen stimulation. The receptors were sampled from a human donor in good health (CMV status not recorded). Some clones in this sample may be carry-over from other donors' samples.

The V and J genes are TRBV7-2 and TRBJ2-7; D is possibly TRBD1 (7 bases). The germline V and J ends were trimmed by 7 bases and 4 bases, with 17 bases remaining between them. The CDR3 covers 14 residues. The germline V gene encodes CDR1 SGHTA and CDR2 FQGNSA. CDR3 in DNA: TGTGCCAGCAACTTGGCCAGGGGGGAGTACGAGCAGTACTTC. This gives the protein CASNLARGEYEQYF.

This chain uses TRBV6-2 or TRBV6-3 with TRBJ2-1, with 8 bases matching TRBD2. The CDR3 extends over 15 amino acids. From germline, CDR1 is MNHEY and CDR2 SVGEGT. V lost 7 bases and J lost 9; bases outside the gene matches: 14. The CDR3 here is CASNVRSGSNFEQFF. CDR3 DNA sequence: TGTGCCAGCAACGTTCGCAGCGGGAGTAACTTTGAGCAGTTCTTC.

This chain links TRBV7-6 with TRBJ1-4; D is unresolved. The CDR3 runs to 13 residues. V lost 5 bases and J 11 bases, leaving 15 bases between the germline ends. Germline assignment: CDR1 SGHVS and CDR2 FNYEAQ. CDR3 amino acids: CASSPRPADKLFF. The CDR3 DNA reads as TGTGCCAGCAGCCCCAGACCGGCTGATAAACTGTTTTTT.

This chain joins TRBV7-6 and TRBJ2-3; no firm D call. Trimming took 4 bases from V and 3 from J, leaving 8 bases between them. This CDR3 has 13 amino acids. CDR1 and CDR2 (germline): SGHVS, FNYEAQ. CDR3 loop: CASSSQETDTQYF. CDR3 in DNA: TGTGCCAGCAGCTCCCAGGAGACAGATACGCAGTATTTT.

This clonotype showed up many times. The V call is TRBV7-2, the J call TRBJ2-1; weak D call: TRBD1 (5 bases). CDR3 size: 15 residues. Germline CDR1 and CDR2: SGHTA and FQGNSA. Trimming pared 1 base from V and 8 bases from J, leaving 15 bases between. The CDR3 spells CASSLVGATGYEQFF. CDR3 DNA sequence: TGTGCCAGCAGCTTAGTGGGTGCAACAGGTTATGAGCAGTTCTTC.

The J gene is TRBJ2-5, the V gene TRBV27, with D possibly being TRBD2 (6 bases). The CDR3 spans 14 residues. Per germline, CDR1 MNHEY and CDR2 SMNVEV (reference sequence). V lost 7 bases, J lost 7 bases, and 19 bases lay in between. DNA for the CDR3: TGTGCCAGCACTCTGGGGGGTCAGGGCGTGACCCAGTACTTC. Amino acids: CASTLGGQGVTQYF.